This T cell receptor (beta chain) was identified in a study of blood T cell repertoires in COVID-19. Overall study: In each case, the material was cDNA or gDNA derived from T cells, B-cell-depleted T cells, or PBMCs.

Germline loops: CDR1 SGHTS, CDR2 YDEGEE. J lost 8 bases, V lost 7 bases, and 11 bases had no gene match. This CDR3 is 14 amino acids long. Original handling: It was from reference gene primer amplification that nucleated cell counts were estimated. Assay: immunoSEQ multiplex PCR; the TCRdb copy retains only in-frame clones and omits some. V and J calls plus clone size are reproduced from that table; the DNA served to infer D and trimming. The sample comprises around 110,000 clones, about nine tenths of which are singletons, and 1.8% rests with the top ten. V gene TRBV5-8 combines with J gene TRBJ1-4; 7 bases map to TRBD1. The sample consisted of peripheral blood. This receptor was identified in a human donor with active COVID-19. The donor label of this sample is uncertain. This CDR3 reads CASGPSRGQEKLFF. Here the CDR3 DNA reads TGTGCCAGCGGCCCAAGCAGGGGACAGGAAAAACTGTTTTTT.